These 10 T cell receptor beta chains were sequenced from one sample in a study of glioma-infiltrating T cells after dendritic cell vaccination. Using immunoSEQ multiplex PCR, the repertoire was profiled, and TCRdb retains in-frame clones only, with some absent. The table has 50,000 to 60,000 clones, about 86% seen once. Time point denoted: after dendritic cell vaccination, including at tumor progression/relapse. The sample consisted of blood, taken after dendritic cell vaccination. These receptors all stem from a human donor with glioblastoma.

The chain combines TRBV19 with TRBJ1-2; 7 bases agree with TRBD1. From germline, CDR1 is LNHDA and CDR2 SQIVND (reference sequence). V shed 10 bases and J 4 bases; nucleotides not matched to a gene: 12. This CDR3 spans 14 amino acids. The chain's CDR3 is CATLPRTGGYGYTF. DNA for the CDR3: TGTGCCACCCTCCCAAGGACAGGCGGCTATGGCTACACCTTC.

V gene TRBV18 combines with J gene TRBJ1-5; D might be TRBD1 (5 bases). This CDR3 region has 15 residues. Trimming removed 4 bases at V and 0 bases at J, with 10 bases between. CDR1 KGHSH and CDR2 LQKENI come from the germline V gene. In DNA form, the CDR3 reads TGTGCCAGCTCACGATCACAGGATAGCAATCAGCCCCAGCATTTT. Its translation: CASSRSQDSNQPQHF.

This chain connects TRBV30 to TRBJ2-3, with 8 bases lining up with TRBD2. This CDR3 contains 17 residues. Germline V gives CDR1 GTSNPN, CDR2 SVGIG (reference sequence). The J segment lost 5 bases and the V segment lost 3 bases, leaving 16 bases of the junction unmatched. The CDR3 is CAWSFGPPGGAGDTQYF. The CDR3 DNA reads TGTGCCTGGAGCTTTGGACCGCCCGGGGGGGCGGGAGATACGCAGTATTTT.

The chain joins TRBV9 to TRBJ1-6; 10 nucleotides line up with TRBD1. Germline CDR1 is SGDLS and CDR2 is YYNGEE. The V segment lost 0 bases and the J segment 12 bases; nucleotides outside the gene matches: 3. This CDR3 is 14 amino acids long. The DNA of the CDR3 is TGTGCCAGCAGCGTAGGGGACAGGGGTATACCCCTCCACTTT. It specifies CASSVGDRGIPLHF.

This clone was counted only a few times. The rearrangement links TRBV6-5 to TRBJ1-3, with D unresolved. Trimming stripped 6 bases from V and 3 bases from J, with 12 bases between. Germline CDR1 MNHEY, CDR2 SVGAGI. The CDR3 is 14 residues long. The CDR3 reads CASSQEGVGNTIYF. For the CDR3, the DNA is TGTGCCAGCAGCCAGGAGGGCGTTGGAAACACCATATATTTT.

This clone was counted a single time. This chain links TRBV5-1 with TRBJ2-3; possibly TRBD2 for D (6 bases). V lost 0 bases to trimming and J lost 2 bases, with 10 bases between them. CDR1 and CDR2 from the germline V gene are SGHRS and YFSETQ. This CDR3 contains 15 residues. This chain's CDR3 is CASSLEAGNTDTQYF. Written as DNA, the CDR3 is TGCGCCAGCAGCTTGGAAGCGGGCAACACAGATACGCAGTATTTT.

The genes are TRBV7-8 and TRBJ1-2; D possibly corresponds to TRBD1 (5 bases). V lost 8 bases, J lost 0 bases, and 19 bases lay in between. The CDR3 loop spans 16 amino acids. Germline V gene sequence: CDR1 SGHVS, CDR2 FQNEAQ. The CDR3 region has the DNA TGTGCCAGCTTACTTCACCCGACAGCCGCTAACTATGGCTACACCTTC. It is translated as CASLLHPTAANYGYTF.

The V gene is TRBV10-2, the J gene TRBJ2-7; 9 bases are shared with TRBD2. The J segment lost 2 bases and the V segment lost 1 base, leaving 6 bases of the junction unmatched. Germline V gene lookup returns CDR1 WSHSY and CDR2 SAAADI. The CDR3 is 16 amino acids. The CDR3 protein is CASSELEVAGAYEQYF. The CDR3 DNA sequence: TGCGCCAGCAGTGAGTTGGAGGTAGCGGGGGCCTACGAGCAGTACTTC.

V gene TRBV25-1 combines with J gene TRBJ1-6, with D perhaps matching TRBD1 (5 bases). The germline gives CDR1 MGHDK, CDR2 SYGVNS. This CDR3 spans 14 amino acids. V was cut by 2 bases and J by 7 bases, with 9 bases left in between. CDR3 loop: CASSEQGRNSPLHF. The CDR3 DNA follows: TGTGCCAGCAGTGAACAGGGCCGGAATTCACCCCTCCACTTT.

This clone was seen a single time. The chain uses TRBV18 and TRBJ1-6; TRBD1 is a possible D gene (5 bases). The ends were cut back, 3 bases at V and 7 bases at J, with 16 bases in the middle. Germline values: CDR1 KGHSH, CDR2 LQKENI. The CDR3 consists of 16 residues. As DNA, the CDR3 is TGTGCCAGCTCACCGAGCGGGCCAGGGTTAAATTCACCCCTCCACTTT. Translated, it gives CASSPSGPGLNSPLHF.